The clone carrying this T cell receptor beta chain was recorded a few times. The same CDR3 is also encoded by other DNA sequences in this sample. Looked up from germline, CDR1 is SGHRS and CDR2 is YFSETQ. Trimming cost V 3 bases and J 5 bases; bases outside gene matches: 3. CDR3 size: 13 residues. The data originate from a study of blood T cell repertoires in COVID-19. On the study more broadly: Researchers got acute and convalescent COVID-19 samples from the United States, Italy and Spain. The analysed material was cDNA or gDNA that came from T cells, B-cell-depleted T cells, or PBMCs.

Per the authors' pipeline: From reference gene primer amplification, estimates of nucleated cell counts were derived. Assay: immunoSEQ multiplex PCR; the TCRdb copy retains only in-frame clones and omits some. The V and J calls and clone size come from that table; D and trimming were worked out from the DNA. The table shows 150,000 or so clones, with about 87% occurring only once. The chain links TRBV5-1 to TRBJ1-1; 8 bases agree with TRBD1. The sample comprised peripheral blood. The sequence came from a man in his sixties with acute or convalescent COVID-19. This chain's CDR3 is CASSYRGKTEAFF. The CDR3 DNA sequence: TGCGCCAGCAGCTACAGGGGGAAAACTGAAGCTTTCTTT.